These 31 T cell receptor beta chains came from one sample sequenced in a study of identical twins. TCRdb processed the 5' RACE reads anew with MiXCR; each CDR3 protein has one entry. The sample has about 210,000 distinct CDR3 sequences, roughly 9.4% seen once. The specimen was memory (CD45RO+) T cells sorted from blood. All receptors come from a woman younger than 35 in good health.

This clonotype has only a few counts. The gene calls are TRBV7-3 and TRBJ2-1, with D uncertain. CDR1 is SGHTA, CDR2 FQGTGA, per germline. The CDR3 sequence is 15 residues long. Trimming took 5 bases from V and 5 from J, leaving 16 bases between them. The CDR3 spells CASSTGRRSNNEQFF. The CDR3 nucleotides read TGTGCCAGCAGCACCGGTCGCCGCAGCAACAATGAGCAGTTCTTC.

The table lists this clonotype with many counts. The gene calls are TRBV7-2 and TRBJ2-7, with 8 bases matching TRBD1. Germline loops: CDR1 SGHTA, CDR2 FQGNSA. The CDR3 runs to 16 residues. Losses at the gene ends were 1 base for V and 0 bases for J; bases not matched to a gene: 5. The CDR3 nucleotides are TGTGCCAGCAGCTTAGTGTCGACAGGGGTCTCCTACGAGCAGTACTTC. It is translated as CASSLVSTGVSYEQYF.

The chain is built from TRBV7-2 and TRBJ2-7, with D unclear. The V and J ends lost 1 base and 0 bases respectively, with 10 bases between them. The CDR3 totals 15 residues. The V gene's germline CDR1 is SGHTA and CDR2 FQGNSA. The DNA for the CDR3 is TGTGCCAGCAGCTTAGATTTAGGTCCCTCCTACGAGCAGTACTTC. Its translation: CASSLDLGPSYEQYF.

The chain couples TRBV15 to TRBJ1-5; D is ambiguous. This CDR3 spans 12 amino acids. The V gene's germline CDR1 is LNHNV and CDR2 YYDKDF (reference sequence). V dropped 5 bases and J dropped 7 bases, with 9 bases sitting between them. CDR3 sequence: CATSSAGQPQHF. The CDR3 coding sequence is TGTGCCACCAGCTCAGCAGGACAGCCCCAGCATTTT.

A few counts support this clonotype. The chain links TRBV7-9 to TRBJ1-3; 7 nucleotides line up with TRBD1. V trimming: 5 bases; J trimming: 4 bases; junction bases outside the gene matches: 8. The germline gives CDR1 SEHNR, CDR2 FQNEAQ (reference sequence). This CDR3 has 15 amino acids. The DNA of the CDR3 is TGTGCCAGCAGCCGCAGACAGGGTCGGGGAAACACCATATATTTT. This encodes CASSRRQGRGNTIYF.

The J gene is TRBJ1-5, the V gene TRBV28; D may be TRBD1 (5 bases). Trimming stripped 5 bases from V and 0 bases from J, with 17 bases between. The CDR3 has 17 residues. The germline CDR1 and CDR2 sequences are MDHEN and SYDVKM. The CDR3, as DNA: TGTGCCAGCAGTCCTCTGGGGGTGAACCCTAGCAATCAGCCCCAGCATTTT. Translated, it gives CASSPLGVNPSNQPQHF.

The chain couples TRBV20-1 to TRBJ2-7, with 7 bases lining up with TRBD2. The junction had 13 bases not matched to a gene; V was cut back by 5 bases and J by 3 bases. The CDR3 is 15 residues long. The germline V gene has CDR1 DFQATT and CDR2 SNEGSKA (reference sequence). The CDR3, as DNA: TGCAGTGCTGGAACGGGAGGAGCAAAAATCTACGAGCAGTACTTC. Translating gives CSAGTGGAKIYEQYF.

This clonotype was counted a few times. An end of the junction differs from the germline gene, which may be a read error. The V and J genes are TRBV9 and TRBJ2-3; perhaps TRBD2 as D (7 bases). There are 17 residues in the CDR3. Germline values: CDR1 SGDLS, CDR2 YYNGEE. The CDR3: CASSVAGGGPLTYTQYF. For the CDR3, the DNA is TGTGCCAGCAGCGTAGCTGGCGGGGGCCCTCTCACATATACGCAGTATTTT.

This clonotype has only a few counts. The rearrangement uses TRBV6-2 or TRBV6-3 and TRBJ2-1; 12 nucleotides agree with TRBD2. The V segment lost 4 bases and the J segment 8 bases; nucleotides outside the gene matches: 9. Germline V CDR1 and CDR2: MNHEY, SVGEGT. CDR3 size: 16 residues. CDR3 in DNA: TGTGCCAGCAGTTCCCTACTAGCGGGAGGTGTAGATGAGCAGTTCTTC. Its translation is CASSSLLAGGVDEQFF.

J is TRBJ1-1 and V is TRBV3-1, with D possibly being TRBD1 (5 bases). With 4 bases removed from V and 4 bases from J, the gap between germline ends came to 13 bases. The germline CDR1 and CDR2 sequences are LGHDT and YNNKEL (reference sequence). CDR3 length: 14 residues. CDR3 loop: CASSPQSGSTEAFF. CDR3 coding DNA: TGTGCCAGCAGCCCTCAGTCAGGGTCCACTGAAGCTTTCTTT.

This clonotype turned up a few times. This chain uses TRBV7-8 with TRBJ2-7; D is perhaps TRBD1 (5 bases). This CDR3 is 15 amino acids long. The V end lost 2 bases, the J end lost 3 bases, and 14 bases lay between the germline ends. Germline V gene data show CDR1 as SGHVS and CDR2 as FQNEAQ. Here the CDR3 DNA reads TGTGCCAGCAGCTTATGGCAGGGTCCTGGCTACGAGCAGTACTTC. Its protein is CASSLWQGPGYEQYF.

This clonotype was found a few times. The chain is built from TRBV4-1 and TRBJ2-3; tentatively, D is TRBD2 (5 bases). Trimming pared 0 bases from V and 1 base from J, leaving 11 bases between. Germline assignment: CDR1 MGHRA and CDR2 YSYEKL. This CDR3 has 16 amino acids. For the CDR3, the DNA is TGCGCCAGCAGCCAAGACCACCTGCGGGGCACAGATACGCAGTATTTT. It is translated as CASSQDHLRGTDTQYF.

The chain couples TRBV20-1 to TRBJ2-7, with TRBD2 matching 8 bases. Germline trimming cut 6 bases from V and 5 bases from J; bases unmatched to any gene: 18. Per germline, CDR1 DFQATT and CDR2 SNEGSKA (reference sequence). The CDR3 length is 16 residues. Here the CDR3 reads CSAKIGGGPLRDEQYF. Here the CDR3 DNA reads TGCAGTGCGAAGATCGGGGGGGGACCCCTTCGGGACGAGCAGTACTTC.

This sequence joins TRBV6-1 and TRBJ1-5; no reliable D call. Germline loops: CDR1 MNHNS, CDR2 SASEGT. Trimming shortened V by 5 bases and J by 3 bases, and 8 bases separated the two germline ends. The CDR3 has 13 amino acids. As DNA, the CDR3 is TGTGCCAGCAGTCCCACAAACAATCAGCCCCAGCATTTT. It yields the protein CASSPTNNQPQHF.

There are many counts of this clonotype. A much larger clone sits a single nucleotide away, making a read error possible. This chain links TRBV12-3 or TRBV12-4 with TRBJ1-1; weak D call: TRBD1 (5 bases). This CDR3 has 12 residues. V was trimmed by 2 bases and J by 4 bases, leaving 5 bases between them. The CDR3 here is CASSLRGTEAFF. The DNA for the CDR3 is TGTGCCAGCAGTTTAAGGGGCACTGAAGCTTTCTTT.

The chain links TRBV12-5 to TRBJ2-5; 9 bases match TRBD1. This CDR3 has 15 amino acids. The germline V gene encodes CDR1 LGHNT and CDR2 FRNRAP. V trimming: 5 bases; J trimming: 9 bases; junction bases outside the gene matches: 13. The DNA of the CDR3 is TGTGCTAGTGGTCGCCGGGACAGGGAGCAAGGTCCCCAGTACTTC. It translates to CASGRRDREQGPQYF.

This clonotype has at least ten counts. The J gene is TRBJ2-1, the V gene TRBV10-1; D is possibly TRBD2 (5 bases). V was clipped by 3 bases and J by 2 bases, with 11 bases between them. CDR1 WNHNN and CDR2 SYGVQD come from the germline V gene (reference sequence). The CDR3 has 15 amino acids. The CDR3 loop is CASSEGGPPYNEQFF. The CDR3 nucleotides are TGCGCCAGCAGTGAAGGAGGACCGCCCTACAATGAGCAGTTCTTC.

This rearrangement joins TRBV10-3 to TRBJ1-2; tentatively, D is TRBD1 (6 bases). Germline V gives CDR1 ENHRY, CDR2 SYGVKD. V lost 7 bases and J lost 8, with 11 bases in between. The length of the CDR3 is 11 residues. CDR3 in amino acids: CAIKGVKGYTF. The CDR3 coding sequence is TGTGCCATCAAGGGGGTCAAAGGCTACACCTTC.

The J gene is TRBJ1-1, the V gene TRBV5-1; D remains unclear. Trimming took off 0 bases at V and 2 bases at J, with 8 bases between the two ends. Germline CDR1 reads SGHRS; CDR2 reads YFSETQ. This CDR3 is 14 amino acids long. The chain's CDR3 is CASSLEPQNTEAFF. In nucleotides, the CDR3 is TGCGCCAGCAGCTTGGAACCGCAAAACACTGAAGCTTTCTTT. Using reference TRBV5-1 and TRBJ1-1 for the parts outside the CDR3, the full variable domain is KAGVTQTPRYLIKTRGQQVTLSCSPISGHRSVSWYQQTPGQGLQFLFEYFSETQRNKGNFPGRFSGRQFSNSRSEMNVSTLELGDSALYLCASSLEPQNTEAFFGQGTRLTVV.

The chain recombines TRBV4-2 with TRBJ2-7; D possibly corresponds to TRBD2 (5 bases). The germline CDR1 and CDR2 sequences are LGHNA and YNFKEQ. The V end was cut by 3 bases, the J end by 2 bases, with 11 bases between. The CDR3 totals 14 residues. Here the CDR3 reads CASSQSSATYEQYF. In DNA form, the CDR3 reads TGTGCCAGCAGCCAGAGTAGCGCGACCTACGAGCAGTACTTC.

In this sample, this clonotype turned up a few times. The genes are TRBV3-1 and TRBJ1-5, with D uncertain. V lost 3 bases and J lost 4, with 10 bases in between. The germline gives CDR1 LGHDT, CDR2 YNNKEL (reference sequence). This CDR3 region has 14 residues. The CDR3 nucleotides read TGTGCCAGCAGCCAGGGGATGGGGAATCAGCCCCAGCATTTT. This codes for CASSQGMGNQPQHF.

This clonotype occurred a few times. The chain links TRBV19 to TRBJ2-7; D is perhaps TRBD2 (7 bases). V was clipped by 8 bases and J by 4 bases, with 12 bases between them. Germline V gene data show CDR1 as LNHDA and CDR2 as SQIVND (reference sequence). The CDR3 totals 12 residues. For the CDR3, the DNA is TGTGCCAGTCGGGGGGCCGATTACGAGCAGTACTTC. It specifies CASRGADYEQYF.

This clonotype was picked up a small number of times. The genes are TRBV5-1 and TRBJ2-7, with 8 bases identical to TRBD2. V shed 0 bases, J shed 4 bases, and the junction held 6 bases outside the gene matches. CDR1 is SGHRS and CDR2 is YFSETQ in the germline V gene. CDR3 length: 15 amino acids. The CDR3 protein is CASSLEGTSFYEQYF. The CDR3 bases are TGCGCCAGCAGCTTGGAGGGGACTAGTTTTTACGAGCAGTACTTC.

This clonotype was picked up a small number of times. The V call is TRBV7-2, the J call TRBJ2-5, with 7 bases that match TRBD2. Germline CDR1 is SGHTA and CDR2 is FQGNSA. V lost 5 bases, J lost 5 bases, and 8 bases stayed unmatched. The CDR3 extends over 14 amino acids. The CDR3 bases are TGTGCCAGCAGCCCAAGGGCGGGAGTGGAGACCCAGTACTTC. Residues: CASSPRAGVETQYF.

This clonotype was seen repeatedly, ten times or more. The chain recombines TRBV7-9 with TRBJ2-5; no definite D call. The germline V and J ends were trimmed by 4 bases and 4 bases, with 19 bases remaining between them. Germline loops: CDR1 SEHNR, CDR2 FQNEAQ (reference sequence). The CDR3 runs 16 residues. CDR3 nucleotide sequence: TGTGCCAGCAGCTCAATCCGAAATAGTCCCCGAGAGACCCAGTACTTC. This codes for CASSSIRNSPRETQYF.

This clonotype was detected a few times. The chain carries TRBV29-1 and TRBJ1-3; D uncertain. CDR1 and CDR2 (germline): SQVTM, ANQGSEA. The V gene lost 7 bases and the J gene lost 0 bases, with 4 bases spanning the gap. This CDR3 contains 11 residues. In nucleotides, the CDR3 is TGCAGCGGTCACTCTGGAAACACCATATATTTT. Its protein is CSGHSGNTIYF.

This clonotype appeared a few times. This chain links TRBV20-1 with TRBJ2-3; D gene ambiguous. The V end lost 3 bases, the J end lost 2 bases, and 18 bases lay between the germline ends. The CDR3 extends over 16 amino acids. Looked up from germline, CDR1 is DFQATT and CDR2 is SNEGSKA (reference sequence). The CDR3 is CSASRPLSRDTDTQYF. The DNA for the CDR3 is TGCAGTGCTAGTCGCCCCCTGTCTAGAGACACAGATACGCAGTATTTT.

The chain recombines TRBV7-9 with TRBJ1-1; a possible D gene is TRBD1 (5 bases). The CDR3 loop spans 13 amino acids. V lost 3 bases and J 8 bases, leaving 13 bases between the germline ends. Germline lookup yields CDR1 SEHNR and CDR2 FQNEAQ (reference sequence). The CDR3 reads CASSLVQVGEAFF. The CDR3 bases are TGTGCCAGCAGCTTGGTACAGGTAGGCGAAGCTTTCTTT.

Only a few counts were recorded for this clonotype. The rearrangement links TRBV12-3 or TRBV12-4 to TRBJ2-1, with D unresolved. The CDR3 totals 11 residues. The V end lost 7 bases, the J end lost 11 bases, and 12 bases lay between the germline ends. The CDR3 DNA reads as TGTGCCAGCATTCTCGGAACCAAGCAGTTCTTC. It translates to CASILGTKQFF.

The rearrangement joins TRBV7-2 to TRBJ1-2, with a possible D match to TRBD1 (5 bases). The length of the CDR3 is 12 residues. CDR1 is SGHTA, CDR2 FQGNSA, per germline. V was clipped by 4 bases and J by 14 bases, with 17 bases between them. This chain's CDR3 is CASSSTTSGGTF. The DNA of the CDR3 is TGTGCCAGCAGCTCCACTACGAGTGGGGGGACCTTC.

This clonotype was observed at least ten times. The chain recombines TRBV20-1 with TRBJ1-6; D not resolved. The V end lost 6 bases, the J end lost 7 bases, and 22 bases lay between the germline ends. CDR1 is DFQATT, CDR2 SNEGSKA, per germline (reference sequence). CDR3 size: 16 residues. The CDR3 loop is CSAVKSPAGWNSPLHF. The CDR3 nucleotides are TGCAGTGCCGTAAAGTCTCCAGCAGGTTGGAATTCACCCCTCCACTTT.